Following are 7 T cell receptor beta chains from one sample sequenced in a study of post-analysis software for immune sequencing data. Antigens for these TCRs are unknown. Overall study results and limits: A few TRBV segments appeared more often in patients than in controls, and TRBV5-6, TRBV5-1 and TRBV20-1 were among these.

Incorporated into the TCR beta cDNA libraries were unique molecular identifiers, which served to reduce PCR and sequencing biases. A single record per CDR3 protein comes from TCRdb applying MiXCR to the PCR reads. The sample holds hundreds of thousands of distinct CDR3 sequences, 30% seen once. Sequencing was done on a sample of blood. These receptors all stem from a girl between 5 and 17 years old with multiple sclerosis.

This clonotype showed up just a few times. V is TRBV28 and J is TRBJ1-1; possible D gene TRBD1, 5 bases. V was shortened by 2 bases and J by 4 bases, with 17 bases between the two germline ends. Looked up from germline, CDR1 is MDHEN and CDR2 is SYDVKM. This CDR3 is 16 amino acids long. CDR3 protein: CASSLEGQGLVTEAFF. The DNA for the CDR3 is TGTGCCAGCAGTTTAGAGGGGCAGGGACTGGTCACTGAAGCTTTCTTT.

The V gene is TRBV6-2 or TRBV6-3, the J gene TRBJ2-1; 7 positions agree with TRBD1. The junction had 6 bases not matched to a gene; V was cut back by 5 bases and J by 2 bases. This CDR3 is 15 amino acids long. Germline values: CDR1 MNHEY, CDR2 SVGEGT. The CDR3: CASSATGTTYNEQFF. The CDR3, as DNA: TGTGCCAGCAGTGCGACAGGGACAACCTACAATGAGCAGTTCTTC.

The CDR3 loop is CAGGTVQETQYF. The CDR3 nucleotides are TGTGCCGGAGGGACGGTCCAAGAGACCCAGTACTTC. This chain links TRBV7-9 with TRBJ2-5; maybe TRBD2 (6 bases). Trimming removed 11 bases at V and 1 base at J, with 11 bases between. Per the germline V gene, CDR1 is SEHNR and CDR2 is FQNEAQ (reference sequence). CDR3 length: 12 residues.

The rearrangement uses TRBV20-1 and TRBJ2-7; no clear D gene. Looked up from germline, CDR1 is DFQATT and CDR2 is SNEGSKA (reference sequence). Trimming stripped 1 base from V and 3 bases from J, with 16 bases between. The CDR3 loop spans 15 amino acids. The CDR3 region has the DNA TGCAGTGCTAGAGGGGCGCGGAGCCAGGTCTACGAGCAGTACTTC. Encoded protein: CSARGARSQVYEQYF.

The J gene is TRBJ1-2, the V gene TRBV24-1; unclear D gene. In germline, CDR1 is KGHDR, CDR2 SFDVKD. The length of the CDR3 is 13 residues. V was clipped by 2 bases and J by 9 bases, with 12 bases between them. This chain's CDR3 is CATSDSSAESYTF. The CDR3 DNA follows: TGTGCCACCAGTGATTCATCAGCGGAAAGCTACACCTTC.

This chain links TRBV4-1 with TRBJ1-4; D possibly corresponds to TRBD1 (6 bases). Germline lookup yields CDR1 MGHRA and CDR2 YSYEKL. The CDR3 totals 16 residues. V lost 5 bases, J lost 6 bases, and 19 bases lay in between. The CDR3 coding sequence is TGCGCCAGCAGCACCCAACCGGGACAACTTTATGAAAAACTGTTTTTT. Amino acid sequence: CASSTQPGQLYEKLFF.

In its sample, this clonotype was seen a few times. V usage is TRBV10-3 and J usage is TRBJ2-1, with D perhaps TRBD2 (5 bases). Germline-derived CDR1 and CDR2 are ENHRY and SYGVKD. The CDR3 has 15 residues. V was shortened by 6 bases and J by 5 bases, with 17 bases between the two germline ends. The CDR3 coding sequence is TGTGCCATCAGCGCGAGCGGCGGAAGGGACAATGAGCAGTTCTTC. Translation: CAISASGGRDNEQFF.